This TCR beta chain emerged from a study of blood T cell repertoires in COVID-19. Germline V gene sequence: CDR1 MNHEY, CDR2 SVGAGI. The CDR3 has 13 residues. Trimming cost V 6 bases and J 9 bases, with 15 bases left between them. As processed by the authors: Amplifying reference gene primers gave estimates of nucleated cell counts. The table came from immunoSEQ multiplex PCR; TCRdb's copy has only in-frame clones and leaves some out. Clone size and V and J calls were adopted from that table, with D and trimming inferred from the DNA. This sample carries around 39,000 clones, 80% of them seen once, and the ten largest clones take approximately 15%.

The chain uses TRBV6-5 and TRBJ2-4; D possibly corresponds to TRBD1 (5 bases). Input material: peripheral blood. This sequence was found in an older woman with acute or convalescent COVID-19. For the CDR3, the DNA is TGTGCCAGCAGCTCCCAGGGCAAGACCATTCAGTACTTC. Translating it yields CASSSQGKTIQYF.